This T cell receptor beta chain came from a study of beta chain features in type 1 diabetes. Study summary: Across every sample, around 100,000,000 sorted cells were examined in total. Study results and limitations: HLA influence on TCRB rearrangement stayed unresolved here. All four CD4+ subsets from Type 1 diabetes patients carried moderately but significantly shorter TCRB CDR3s.

Sorting that relied on CD45RO/CCR7/CD25/CD127/CD95/CD27 yielded CD4+ naive, central memory, regulatory and stem cell-like memory cells. Per the germline V gene, CDR1 is SQVTM and CDR2 is ANQGSEA. The length of the CDR3 is 13 residues. V gave up 0 bases and J gave up 3 bases, with 8 bases separating them. Sequencing targeted expressed TCRB transcripts, as all isolated RNA had been reverse transcribed. Sequencing used immunoSEQ multiplex PCR; TCRdb keeps in-frame clones, though not all of them. The sample holds under 350,000 clones, 8% seen once. In this sample, this clone turned up a few times. Its antigen is not identified. Additional DNA sequences in this sample encode the identical CDR3.

Sequencing was carried out using central memory CD4+ T cells from blood. This clonotype originated in a woman aged 18-30 years in good health. The chain recombines TRBV29-1 with TRBJ1-1; D might be TRBD1 (6 bases). The DNA of the CDR3 is TGCAGCGTTGAAGAGTACAGGGACACTGAAGCTTTCTTT. Translated: CSVEEYRDTEAFF.